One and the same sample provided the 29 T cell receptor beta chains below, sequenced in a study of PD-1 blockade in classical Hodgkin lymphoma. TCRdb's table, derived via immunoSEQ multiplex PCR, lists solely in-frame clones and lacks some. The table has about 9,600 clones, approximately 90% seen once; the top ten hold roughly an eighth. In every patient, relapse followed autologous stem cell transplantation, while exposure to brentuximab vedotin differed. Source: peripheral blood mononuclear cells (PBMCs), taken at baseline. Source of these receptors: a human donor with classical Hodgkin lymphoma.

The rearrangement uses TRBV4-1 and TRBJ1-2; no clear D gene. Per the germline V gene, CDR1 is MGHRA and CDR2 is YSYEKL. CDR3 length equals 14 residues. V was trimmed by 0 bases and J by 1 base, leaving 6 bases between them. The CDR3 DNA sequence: TGCGCCAGCAGCCAAGAAGGTAGTAACTATGGCTACACCTTC. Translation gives CASSQEGSNYGYTF.

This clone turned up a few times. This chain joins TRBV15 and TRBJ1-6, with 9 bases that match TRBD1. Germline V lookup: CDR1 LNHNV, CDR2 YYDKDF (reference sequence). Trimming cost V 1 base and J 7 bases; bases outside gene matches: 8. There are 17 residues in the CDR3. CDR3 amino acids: CATSRGGTGSINSPLHF. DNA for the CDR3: TGTGCCACCAGCAGAGGGGGGACAGGGTCTATCAATTCACCCCTCCACTTT.

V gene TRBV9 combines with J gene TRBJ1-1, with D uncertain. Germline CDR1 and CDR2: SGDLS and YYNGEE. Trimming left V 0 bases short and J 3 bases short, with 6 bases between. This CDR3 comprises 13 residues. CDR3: CASSVGEYTEAFF. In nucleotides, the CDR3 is TGTGCCAGCAGCGTAGGGGAGTACACTGAAGCTTTCTTT.

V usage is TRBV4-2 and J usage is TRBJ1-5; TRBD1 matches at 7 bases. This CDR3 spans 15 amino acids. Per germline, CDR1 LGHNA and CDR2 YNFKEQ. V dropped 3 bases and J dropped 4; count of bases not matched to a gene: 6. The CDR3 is CASSQRTGGNQPQHF. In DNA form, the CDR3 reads TGTGCCAGCAGCCAGAGGACAGGAGGGAATCAGCCCCAGCATTTT.

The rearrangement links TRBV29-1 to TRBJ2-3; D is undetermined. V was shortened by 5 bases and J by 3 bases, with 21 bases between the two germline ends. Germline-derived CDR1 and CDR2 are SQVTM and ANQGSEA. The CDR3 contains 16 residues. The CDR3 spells CSVPAVSHSETDTQYF. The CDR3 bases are TGCAGCGTTCCCGCGGTCTCACACTCAGAAACAGATACGCAGTATTTT.

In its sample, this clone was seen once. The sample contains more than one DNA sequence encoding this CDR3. The CDR3 reads CASSLRGTSGYNEQFF. CDR3 sequence (DNA): TGTGCCAGCAGCCTACGTGGGACTAGCGGTTACAATGAGCAGTTCTTC. The V gene is TRBV14, the J gene TRBJ2-1, with TRBD2 identical over 11 bases. The CDR3 is 16 residues long. V shed 4 bases, J shed 4 bases, and the junction held 6 bases outside the gene matches. Germline CDR1 SGHDN, CDR2 FVKESK.

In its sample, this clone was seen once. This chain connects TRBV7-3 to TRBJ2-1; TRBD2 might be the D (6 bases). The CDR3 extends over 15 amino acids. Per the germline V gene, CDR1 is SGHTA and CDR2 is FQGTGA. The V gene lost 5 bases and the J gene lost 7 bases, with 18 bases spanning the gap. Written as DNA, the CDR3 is TGTGCCAGCAGCCCACGGAGGGGAGTTGGAAATGAGCAGTTCTTC. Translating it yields CASSPRRGVGNEQFF.

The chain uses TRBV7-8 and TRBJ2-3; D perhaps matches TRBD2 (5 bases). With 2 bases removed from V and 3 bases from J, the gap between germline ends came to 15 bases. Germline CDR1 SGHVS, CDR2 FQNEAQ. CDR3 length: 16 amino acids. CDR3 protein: CASSLTLARWTDTQYF. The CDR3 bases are TGTGCCAGCAGCTTAACCTTAGCGAGATGGACAGATACGCAGTATTTT. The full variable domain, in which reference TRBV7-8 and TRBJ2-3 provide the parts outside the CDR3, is GAGVSQSPRYKVAKRGQDVALRCDPISGHVSLFWYQQALGQGPEFLTYFQNEAQLDKSGLPSDRFFAERPEGSVSTLKIQRTQQEDSAVYLCASSLTLARWTDTQYFGPGTRLTVL.

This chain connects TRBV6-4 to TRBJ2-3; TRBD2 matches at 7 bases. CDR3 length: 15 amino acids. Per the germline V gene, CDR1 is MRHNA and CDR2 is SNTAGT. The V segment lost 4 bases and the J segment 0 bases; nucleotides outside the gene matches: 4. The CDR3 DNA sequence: TGTGCCAGCAGTGGAAGCGGGACCAGCACAGATACGCAGTATTTT. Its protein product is CASSGSGTSTDTQYF.

The CDR3 here is CASSRGTLRQETQYF. As DNA, the CDR3 is TGTGCCAGCAGCCGAGGGACGCTTAGACAAGAGACCCAGTACTTC. The J gene is TRBJ2-5, the V gene TRBV14; D tentatively fits TRBD1 or TRBD2 (5 bases each). The CDR3 is 15 amino acids. Germline CDR1 and CDR2: SGHDN and FVKESK. The ends were cut back, 4 bases at V and 2 bases at J, with 14 bases in the middle.

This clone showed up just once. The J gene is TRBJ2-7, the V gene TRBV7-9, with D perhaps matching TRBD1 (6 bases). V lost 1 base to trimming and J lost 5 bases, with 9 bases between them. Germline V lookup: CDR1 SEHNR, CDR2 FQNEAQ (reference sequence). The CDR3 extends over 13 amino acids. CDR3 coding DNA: TGTGCCAGCAGCTTAGGCAGGGGAAACGAGCAGTACTTC. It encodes CASSLGRGNEQYF.

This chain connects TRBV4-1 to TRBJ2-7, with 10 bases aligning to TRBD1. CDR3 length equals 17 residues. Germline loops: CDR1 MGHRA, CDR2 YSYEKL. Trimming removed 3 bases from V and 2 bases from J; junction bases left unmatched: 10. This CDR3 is CASSHASSDRGPYEQYF. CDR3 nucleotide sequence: TGCGCCAGCAGCCATGCCTCCTCCGACAGGGGGCCCTACGAGCAGTACTTC.

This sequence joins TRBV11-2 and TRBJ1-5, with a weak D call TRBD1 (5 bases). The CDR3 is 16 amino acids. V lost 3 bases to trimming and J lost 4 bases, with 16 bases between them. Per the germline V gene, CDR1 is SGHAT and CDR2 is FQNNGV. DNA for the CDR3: TGTGCCAGCAGCTTGGATTTTCAGGGAGGAAATCAGCCCCAGCATTTT. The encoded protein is CASSLDFQGGNQPQHF. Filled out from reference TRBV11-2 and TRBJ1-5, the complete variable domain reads EAGVAQSPRYKIIEKRQSVAFWCNPISGHATLYWYQQILGQGPKLLIQFQNNGVVDDSQLPKDRFSAERLKGVDSTLKIQPAKLEDSAVYLCASSLDFQGGNQPQHFGDGTRLSIL.

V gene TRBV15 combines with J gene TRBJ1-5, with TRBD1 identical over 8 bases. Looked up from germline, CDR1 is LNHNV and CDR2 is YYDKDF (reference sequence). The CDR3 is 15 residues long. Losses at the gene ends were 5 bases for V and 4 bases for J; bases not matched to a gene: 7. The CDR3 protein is CATSDRGLPNQPQHF. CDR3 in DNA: TGTGCCACCAGCGACAGGGGTCTTCCTAATCAGCCCCAGCATTTT.

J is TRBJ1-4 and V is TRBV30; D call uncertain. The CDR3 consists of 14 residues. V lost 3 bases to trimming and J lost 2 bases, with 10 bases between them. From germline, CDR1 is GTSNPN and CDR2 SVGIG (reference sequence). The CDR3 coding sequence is TGTGCCTGGAGAACCGAATGGACTAATGAAAAACTGTTTTTT. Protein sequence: CAWRTEWTNEKLFF.

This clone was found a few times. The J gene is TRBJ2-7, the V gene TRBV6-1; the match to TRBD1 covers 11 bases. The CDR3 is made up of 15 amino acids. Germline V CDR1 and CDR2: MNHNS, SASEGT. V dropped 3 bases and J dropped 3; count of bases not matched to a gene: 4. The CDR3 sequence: CASSEVGTGGYEQYF. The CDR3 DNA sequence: TGTGCCAGCAGTGAGGTTGGGACAGGGGGCTACGAGCAGTACTTC.

The CDR3 loop is CASSRKDLREEQETQYF. The CDR3 DNA is TGTGCCAGCAGCAGGAAGGATCTGCGGGAGGAACAAGAGACCCAGTACTTC. This sequence joins TRBV21-1 and TRBJ2-5; the table assigns TRBD2, which was not confirmed against the DNA. TRBV21-1 is flagged as a pseudogene. The CDR3 consists of 17 residues.

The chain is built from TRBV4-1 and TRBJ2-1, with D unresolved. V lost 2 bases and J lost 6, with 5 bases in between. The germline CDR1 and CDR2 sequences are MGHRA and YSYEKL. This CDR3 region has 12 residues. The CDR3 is CASSQFFNEQFF. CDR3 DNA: TGCGCCAGCAGCCAATTTTTCAATGAGCAGTTCTTC.

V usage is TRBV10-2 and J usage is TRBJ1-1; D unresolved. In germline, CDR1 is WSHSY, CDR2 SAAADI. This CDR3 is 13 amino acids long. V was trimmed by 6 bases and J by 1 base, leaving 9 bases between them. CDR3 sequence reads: CASSFKGNTEAFF. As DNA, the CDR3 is TGCGCCAGCAGCTTCAAAGGGAACACTGAAGCTTTCTTT.

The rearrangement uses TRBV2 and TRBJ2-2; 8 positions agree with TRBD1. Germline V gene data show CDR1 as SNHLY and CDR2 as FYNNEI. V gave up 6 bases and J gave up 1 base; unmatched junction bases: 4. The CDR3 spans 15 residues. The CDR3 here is CASRAGTGNTGELFF. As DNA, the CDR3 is TGTGCCAGCAGGGCCGGGACAGGGAACACCGGGGAGCTGTTTTTT. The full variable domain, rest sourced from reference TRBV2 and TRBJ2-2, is EPEVTQTPSHQVTQMGQEVILRCVPISNHLYFYWYRQILGQKVEFLVSFYNNEISEKSEIFDDQFSVERPDGSNFTLKIRSTKLEDSAMYFCASRAGTGNTGELFFGEGSRLTVL.

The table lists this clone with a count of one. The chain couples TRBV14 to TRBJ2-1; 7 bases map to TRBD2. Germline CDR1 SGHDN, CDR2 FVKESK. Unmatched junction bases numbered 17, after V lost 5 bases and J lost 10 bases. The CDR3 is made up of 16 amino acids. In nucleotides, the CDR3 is TGTGCCAGCAGCGAAGGGCATGCGGGAGATGGCAGGGAGCAGTTCTTC. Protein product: CASSEGHAGDGREQFF.

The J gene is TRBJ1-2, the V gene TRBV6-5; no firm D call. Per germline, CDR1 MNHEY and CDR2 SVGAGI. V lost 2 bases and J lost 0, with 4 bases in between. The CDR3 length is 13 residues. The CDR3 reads CASSYGANYGYTF. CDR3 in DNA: TGTGCCAGCAGTTACGGAGCTAACTATGGCTACACCTTC.

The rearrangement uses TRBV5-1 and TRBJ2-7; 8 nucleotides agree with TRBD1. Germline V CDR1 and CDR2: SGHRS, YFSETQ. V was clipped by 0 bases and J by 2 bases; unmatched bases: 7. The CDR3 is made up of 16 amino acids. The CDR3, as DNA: TGCGCCAGCAGCTTGGGTGGCAGGGGGCTTACCTACGAGCAGTACTTC. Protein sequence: CASSLGGRGLTYEQYF. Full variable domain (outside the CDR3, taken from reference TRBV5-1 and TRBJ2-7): KAGVTQTPRYLIKTRGQQVTLSCSPISGHRSVSWYQQTPGQGLQFLFEYFSETQRNKGNFPGRFSGRQFSNSRSEMNVSTLELGDSALYLCASSLGGRGLTYEQYFGPGTRLTVT.

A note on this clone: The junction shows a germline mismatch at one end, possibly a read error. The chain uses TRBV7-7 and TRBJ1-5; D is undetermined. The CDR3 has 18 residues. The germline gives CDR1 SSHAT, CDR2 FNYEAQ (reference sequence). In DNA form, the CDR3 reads TGTGCTAGCAGCTTAGTCGGAGTGGCAGGCCGAACGGATCAGCCCCAGCATTTT. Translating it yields CASSLVGVAGRTDQPQHF.

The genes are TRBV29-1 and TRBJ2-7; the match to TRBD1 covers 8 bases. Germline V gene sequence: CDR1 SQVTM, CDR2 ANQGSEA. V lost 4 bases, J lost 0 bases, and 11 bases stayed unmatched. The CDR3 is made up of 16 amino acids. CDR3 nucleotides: TGCAGCGTTGTTTGGACAGGGACGGACCACTCCTACGAGCAGTACTTC. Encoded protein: CSVVWTGTDHSYEQYF.

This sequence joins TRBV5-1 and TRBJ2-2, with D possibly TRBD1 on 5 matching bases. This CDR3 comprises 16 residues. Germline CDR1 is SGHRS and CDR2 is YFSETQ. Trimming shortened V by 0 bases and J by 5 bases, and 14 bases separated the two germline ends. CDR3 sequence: CASSLGRTGQTGELFF. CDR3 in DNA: TGCGCCAGCAGCTTGGGTCGAACAGGCCAAACCGGGGAGCTGTTTTTT.

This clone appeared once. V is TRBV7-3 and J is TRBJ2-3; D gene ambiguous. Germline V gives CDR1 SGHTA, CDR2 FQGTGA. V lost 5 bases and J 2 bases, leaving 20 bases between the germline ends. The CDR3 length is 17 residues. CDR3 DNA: TGTGCCAGCAGCCGACCTACACAGCGCCTCCACACAGATACGCAGTATTTT. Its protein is CASSRPTQRLHTDTQYF. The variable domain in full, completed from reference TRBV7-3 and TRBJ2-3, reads GAGVSQTPSNKVTEKGKYVELRCDPISGHTALYWYRQSLGQGPEFLIYFQGTGAADDSGLPNDRFFAVRPEGSVSTLKIQRTERGDSAVYLCASSRPTQRLHTDTQYFGPGTRLTVL.

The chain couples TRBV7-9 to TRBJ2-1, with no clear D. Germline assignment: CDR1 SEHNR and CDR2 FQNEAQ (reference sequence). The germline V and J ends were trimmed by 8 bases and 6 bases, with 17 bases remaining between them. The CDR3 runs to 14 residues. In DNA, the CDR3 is TGTGCCAGCGTTCCCAAAGCTCCCCCCAATGAGCAGTTCTTC. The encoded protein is CASVPKAPPNEQFF.

The CDR3 DNA sequence: TGTGCCAGCAGCTTCCGGGACAGGTCTACAGATACGCAGTATTTT. Protein sequence: CASSFRDRSTDTQYF. V usage is TRBV11-3 and J usage is TRBJ2-3, with 8 positions matching TRBD1. Trimming at V came to 3 bases and at J to 3 bases, leaving 5 bases not matched to a gene. The germline CDR1 and CDR2 sequences are SGHNT and YENEEA. CDR3 length equals 15 residues.